These T cell receptor beta chains were read from a single sample in a study of post-analysis software for immune sequencing data. TCRdb passed the PCR reads through MiXCR, listing each CDR3 protein once. The sample lists about 430,000 distinct CDR3 sequences, about 39% occurring once. Source material: blood. The receptors here all came from a girl aged 2-10 years with multiple sclerosis. Both conserved end residues are part of each CDR3. Each record gives: CDR3 DNA, CDR3 protein, J gene, V gene, clone size, D gene. D genes are given only for firm matches. Size values are once, few and many counts, or a class for expanded clones, and some rows have none.

CDR3nt: TGCAGTGCTAGTAAAGCCGAACCCCGATTAGCGGGGGTCTACGAGCAGTACTTC
CDR3aa: CSASKAEPRLAGVYEQYF
j_gene: TRBJ2-7
v_gene: TRBV20-1
abundance: few
d_gene: TRBD2

CDR3nt: TGTGCCACCAGCAGAGTCCTGCGACACCTACAAGAGACCCAGTACTTC
CDR3aa: CATSRVLRHLQETQYF
j_gene: TRBJ2-5
v_gene: TRBV15
abundance: many
d_gene: .

CDR3nt: TGTGCCAGCAGCCACCCCGGGAATGGCTACACCTTC
CDR3aa: CASSHPGNGYTF
j_gene: TRBJ1-2
v_gene: TRBV6-5
abundance: .
d_gene: .

CDR3nt: TGCAGCGTTATAAACAGGCAGGGCACACAAGAGACCCAGTACTTC
CDR3aa: CSVINRQGTQETQYF
j_gene: TRBJ2-5
v_gene: TRBV29-1
abundance: .
d_gene: .

CDR3nt: TGTGCCAGCAGGGTGTGGGGAAGCTCCTACAATGAGCAGTACTTC
CDR3aa: CASRVWGSSYNEQYF
j_gene: TRBJ2-7
v_gene: TRBV12-3/TRBV12-4
abundance: .
d_gene: .

CDR3nt: TGCAGCGTTGGTCGTCTATTCTTCAATGAGCAGTTCTTC
CDR3aa: CSVGRLFFNEQFF
j_gene: TRBJ2-1
v_gene: TRBV29-1
abundance: .
d_gene: .

CDR3nt: TGTGCCAGCAGCTCCGGTGGGGCAGCAGATACGCAGTATTTT
CDR3aa: CASSSGGAADTQYF
j_gene: TRBJ2-3
v_gene: TRBV11-3
abundance: few
d_gene: .

CDR3nt: TGTGCCAGCAGCTCACGGGACACCCTCTGGGCCCAGTACTTC
CDR3aa: CASSSRDTLWAQYF
j_gene: TRBJ2-5
v_gene: TRBV5-6
abundance: .
d_gene: .

CDR3nt: TGTGCCAGCAGGCCGACAGGGGGTGATTATGGCTACACCTTC
CDR3aa: CASRPTGGDYGYTF
j_gene: TRBJ1-2
v_gene: TRBV12-3/TRBV12-4
abundance: few
d_gene: TRBD1

CDR3nt: TGTGCCAGCAGTGAATCCCAGTACTTC
CDR3aa: CASSESQYF
j_gene: TRBJ2-5
v_gene: TRBV25-1
abundance: few
d_gene: .

CDR3nt: TGCAGTGCTAGAGTGGTGGGCCGTAGCTCCTACGAGCAGTACTTC
CDR3aa: CSARVVGRSSYEQYF
j_gene: TRBJ2-7
v_gene: TRBV20-1
abundance: .
d_gene: .

CDR3nt: TGCAGTGCCCGGGACAGGGACCACGCGAACACCGGGGAGCTGTTTTTT
CDR3aa: CSARDRDHANTGELFF
j_gene: TRBJ2-2
v_gene: TRBV20-1
abundance: .
d_gene: TRBD1

CDR3nt: TGTGCCAGCAGCGGGCAACAGGGGTTCTATGGCTACACCTTC
CDR3aa: CASSGQQGFYGYTF
j_gene: TRBJ1-2
v_gene: TRBV25-1
abundance: few
d_gene: TRBD1

CDR3nt: TGCAGCGCTAGAGTAGGGGGAACTGGCTACACCTTC
CDR3aa: CSARVGGTGYTF
j_gene: TRBJ1-2
v_gene: TRBV20-1
abundance: .
d_gene: .

CDR3nt: TGTGCCAGCAGCCAATTGGGGGCCGACTACGAGCAGTACTTC
CDR3aa: CASSQLGADYEQYF
j_gene: TRBJ2-7
v_gene: TRBV3-1
abundance: .
d_gene: .

CDR3nt: TGCAGTGCCAGACGAGTGAATCGCAATCAGCCCCAGCATTTT
CDR3aa: CSARRVNRNQPQHF
j_gene: TRBJ1-5
v_gene: TRBV20-1
abundance: .
d_gene: .

CDR3nt: TGCGCCAGTAGCCGGGACCCAAACTACGAGCAGTACTTC
CDR3aa: CASSRDPNYEQYF
j_gene: TRBJ2-7
v_gene: TRBV10-2
abundance: few
d_gene: .

CDR3nt: TGCGCCAGCAGCCCCAGTTGGACAGGGCATAATTCACCCCTCCACTTT
CDR3aa: CASSPSWTGHNSPLHF
j_gene: TRBJ1-6
v_gene: TRBV5-1
abundance: few
d_gene: TRBD1